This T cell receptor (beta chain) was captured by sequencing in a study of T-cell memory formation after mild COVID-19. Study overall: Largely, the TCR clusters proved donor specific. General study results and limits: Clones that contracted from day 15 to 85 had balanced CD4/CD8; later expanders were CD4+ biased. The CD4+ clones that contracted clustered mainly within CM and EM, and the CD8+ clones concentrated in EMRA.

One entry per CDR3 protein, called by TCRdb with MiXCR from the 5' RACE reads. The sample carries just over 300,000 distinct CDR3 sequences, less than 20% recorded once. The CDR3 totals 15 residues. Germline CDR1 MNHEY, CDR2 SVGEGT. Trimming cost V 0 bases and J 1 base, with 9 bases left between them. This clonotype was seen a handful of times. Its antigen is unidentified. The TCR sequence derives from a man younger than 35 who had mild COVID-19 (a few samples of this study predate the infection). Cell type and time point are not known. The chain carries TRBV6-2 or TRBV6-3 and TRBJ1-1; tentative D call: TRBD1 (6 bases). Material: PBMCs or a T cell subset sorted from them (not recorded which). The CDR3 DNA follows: TGTGCCAGCAGTTACTCTGGACAGTCGAACACTGAAGCTTTCTTT. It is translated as CASSYSGQSNTEAFF.